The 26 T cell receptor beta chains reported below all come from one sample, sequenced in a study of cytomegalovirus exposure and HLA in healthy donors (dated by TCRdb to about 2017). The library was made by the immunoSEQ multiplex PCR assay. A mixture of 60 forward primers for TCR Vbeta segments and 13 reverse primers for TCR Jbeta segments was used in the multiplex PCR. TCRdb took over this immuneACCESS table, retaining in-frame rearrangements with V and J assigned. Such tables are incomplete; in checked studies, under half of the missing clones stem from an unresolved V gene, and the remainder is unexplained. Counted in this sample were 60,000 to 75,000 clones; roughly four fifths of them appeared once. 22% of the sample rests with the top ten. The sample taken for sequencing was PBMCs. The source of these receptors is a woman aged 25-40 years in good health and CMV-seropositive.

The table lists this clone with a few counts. CDR3 loop: CASSNRANNEQFF. The CDR3 nucleotides read TGTGCCAGTAGTAACAGGGCCAACAATGAGCAGTTCTTC. The genes are TRBV19 and TRBJ2-1; the D gene is possibly TRBD1 (6 bases). CDR3 length: 13 amino acids. Germline CDR1 and CDR2: LNHDA and SQIVND (reference sequence). V lost 4 bases, J lost 5 bases, and 9 bases lay in between. Supplemented by reference TRBV19 and TRBJ2-1, the full variable domain reads DGGITQSPKYLFRKEGQNVTLSCEQNLNHDAMYWYRQDPGQGLRLIYYSQIVNDFQKGDIAEGYSVSREKKESFPLTVTSAQKNPTAFYLCASSNRANNEQFFGPGTRLTVL.

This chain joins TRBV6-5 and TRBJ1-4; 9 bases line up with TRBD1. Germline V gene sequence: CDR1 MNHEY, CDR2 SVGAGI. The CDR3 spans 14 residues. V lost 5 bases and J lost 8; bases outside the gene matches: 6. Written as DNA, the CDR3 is TGTGCCAGCAGTACGGCGACAGGGGGAGAAAAACTGTTTTTT. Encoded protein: CASSTATGGEKLFF.

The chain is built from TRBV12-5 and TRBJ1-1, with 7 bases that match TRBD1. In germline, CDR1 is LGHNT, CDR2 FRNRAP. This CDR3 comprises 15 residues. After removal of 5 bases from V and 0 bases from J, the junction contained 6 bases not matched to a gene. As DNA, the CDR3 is TGTGCTAGTGGTACCCGGGACAGTCTGAACACTGAAGCTTTCTTT. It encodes CASGTRDSLNTEAFF.

This chain's CDR3 is CSVEDSSGRRHEQYF. The DNA of the CDR3 is TGCAGCGTTGAAGATTCGAGCGGGAGGAGACACGAGCAGTACTTC. The chain has TRBV29-1 and TRBJ2-7, with 9 bases lining up with TRBD2. The V gene's germline CDR1 is SQVTM and CDR2 ANQGSEA. Trimming at V came to 0 bases and at J to 5 bases, leaving 8 bases not matched to a gene. This CDR3 is built from 15 residues.

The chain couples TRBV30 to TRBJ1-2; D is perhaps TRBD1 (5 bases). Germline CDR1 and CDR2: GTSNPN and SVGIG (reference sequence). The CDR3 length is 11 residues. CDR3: CGNGGGYGYTF. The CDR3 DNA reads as TGTGGAAATGGGGGAGGCTATGGCTACACCTTC.

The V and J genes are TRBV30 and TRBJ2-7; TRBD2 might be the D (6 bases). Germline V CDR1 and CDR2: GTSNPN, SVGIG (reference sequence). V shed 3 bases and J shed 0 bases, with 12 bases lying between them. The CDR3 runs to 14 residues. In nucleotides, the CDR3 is TGTGCCTGGAGGCAACGGGAGTTCTCCTACGAGCAGTACTTC. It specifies CAWRQREFSYEQYF.

The CDR3 region is CSVEDQAGGETQYF. CDR3 nucleotides: TGCAGCGTTGAAGATCAGGCAGGAGGGGAGACCCAGTACTTC. The chain combines TRBV29-1 with TRBJ2-5; the D gene is possibly TRBD2 (6 bases). Per the germline V gene, CDR1 is SQVTM and CDR2 is ANQGSEA. The CDR3 is 14 residues long. Trimming removed 0 bases from V and 5 bases from J, with 13 bases in between. The whole variable domain, filled in from reference TRBV29-1 and TRBJ2-5, reads SAVISQKPSRDICQRGTSLTIQCQVDSQVTMMFWYRQQPGQSLTLIATANQGSEATYESGFVIDKFPISRPNLTFSTLTVSNMSPEDSSIYLCSVEDQAGGETQYFGPGTRLLVL.

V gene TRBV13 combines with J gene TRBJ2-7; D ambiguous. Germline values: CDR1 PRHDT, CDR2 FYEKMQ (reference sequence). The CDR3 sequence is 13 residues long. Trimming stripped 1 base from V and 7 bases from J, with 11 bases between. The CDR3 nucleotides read TGTGCCAGCAGCTTAGAACCCAGGTGGGAGCAGTACTTC. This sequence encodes CASSLEPRWEQYF.

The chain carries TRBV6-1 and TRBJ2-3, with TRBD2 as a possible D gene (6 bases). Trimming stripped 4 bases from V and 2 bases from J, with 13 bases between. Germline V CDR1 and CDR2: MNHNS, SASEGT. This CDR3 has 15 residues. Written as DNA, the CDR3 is TGTGCCAGCAGTGCATTGGCGGGAATCACAGATACGCAGTATTTT. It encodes CASSALAGITDTQYF.

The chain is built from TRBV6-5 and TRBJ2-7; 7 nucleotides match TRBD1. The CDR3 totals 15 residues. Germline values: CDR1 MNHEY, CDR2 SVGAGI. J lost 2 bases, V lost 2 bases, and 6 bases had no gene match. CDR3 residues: CASSYRGGGPYEQYF. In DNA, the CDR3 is TGTGCCAGCAGTTACCGAGGGGGCGGGCCCTACGAGCAGTACTTC.

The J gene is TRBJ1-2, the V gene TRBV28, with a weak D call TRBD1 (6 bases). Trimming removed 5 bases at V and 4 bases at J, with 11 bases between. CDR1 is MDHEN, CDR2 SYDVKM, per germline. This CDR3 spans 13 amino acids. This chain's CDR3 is CASSRTGPYGYTF. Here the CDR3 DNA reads TGTGCCAGCAGTCGAACAGGGCCCTATGGCTACACCTTC.

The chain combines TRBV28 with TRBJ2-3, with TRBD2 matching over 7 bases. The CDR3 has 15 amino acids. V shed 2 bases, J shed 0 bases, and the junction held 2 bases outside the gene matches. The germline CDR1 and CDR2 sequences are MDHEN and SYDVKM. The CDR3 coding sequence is TGTGCCAGCAGTTTAGCTAGCGGAAGCACAGATACGCAGTATTTT. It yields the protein CASSLASGSTDTQYF.

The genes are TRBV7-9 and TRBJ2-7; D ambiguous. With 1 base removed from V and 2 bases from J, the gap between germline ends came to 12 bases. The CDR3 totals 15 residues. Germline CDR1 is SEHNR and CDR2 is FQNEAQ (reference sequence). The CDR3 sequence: CASSLGPGPAYEQYF. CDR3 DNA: TGTGCCAGCAGCTTAGGTCCAGGTCCCGCCTACGAGCAGTACTTC. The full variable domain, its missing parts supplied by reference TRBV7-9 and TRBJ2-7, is DTGVSQNPRHKITKRGQNVTFRCDPISEHNRLYWYRQTLGQGPEFLTYFQNEAQLEKSRLLSDRFSAERPKGSFSTLEIQRTEQGDSAMYLCASSLGPGPAYEQYFGPGTRLTVT.

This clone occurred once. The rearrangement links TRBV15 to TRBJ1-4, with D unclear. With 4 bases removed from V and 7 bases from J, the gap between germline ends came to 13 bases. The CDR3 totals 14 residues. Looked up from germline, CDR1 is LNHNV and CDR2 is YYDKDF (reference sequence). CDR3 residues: CATSNPGSSEKLFF. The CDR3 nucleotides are TGTGCCACCAGCAACCCGGGGTCGAGTGAAAAACTGTTTTTT.

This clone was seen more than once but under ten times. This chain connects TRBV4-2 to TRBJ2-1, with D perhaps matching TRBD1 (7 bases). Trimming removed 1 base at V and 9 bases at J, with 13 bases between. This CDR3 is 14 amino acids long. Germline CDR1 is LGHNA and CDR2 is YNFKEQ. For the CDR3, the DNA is TGTGCCAGCAGCCAAGGGCAGGGGGGCGGTGAGCAGTTCTTC. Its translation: CASSQGQGGGEQFF.

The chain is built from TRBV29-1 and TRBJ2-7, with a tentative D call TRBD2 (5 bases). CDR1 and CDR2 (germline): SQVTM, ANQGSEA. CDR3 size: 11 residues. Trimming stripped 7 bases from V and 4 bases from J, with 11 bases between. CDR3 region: CSAADLYEQYF. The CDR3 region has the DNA TGCAGCGCGGCGGACTTGTACGAGCAGTACTTC.

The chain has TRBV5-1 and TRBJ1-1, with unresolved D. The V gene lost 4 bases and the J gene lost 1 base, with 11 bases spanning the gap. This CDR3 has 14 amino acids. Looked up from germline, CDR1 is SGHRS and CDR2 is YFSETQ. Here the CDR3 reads CASSGGPANTEAFF. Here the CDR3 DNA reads TGCGCCAGCAGCGGCGGGCCAGCGAACACTGAAGCTTTCTTT.

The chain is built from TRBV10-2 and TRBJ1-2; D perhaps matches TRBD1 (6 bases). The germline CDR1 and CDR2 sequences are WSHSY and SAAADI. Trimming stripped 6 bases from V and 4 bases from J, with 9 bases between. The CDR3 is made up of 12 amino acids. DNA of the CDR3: TGCGCCAGCAGCAAGGACAGCTATGGCTACACCTTC. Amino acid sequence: CASSKDSYGYTF.

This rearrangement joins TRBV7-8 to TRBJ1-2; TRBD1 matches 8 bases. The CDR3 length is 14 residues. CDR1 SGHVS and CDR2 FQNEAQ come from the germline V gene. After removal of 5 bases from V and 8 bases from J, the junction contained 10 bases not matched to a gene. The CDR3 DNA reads TGTGCCAGCAGCGCAGCCGGACAGGGTTGGGGCTACACCTTC. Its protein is CASSAAGQGWGYTF.

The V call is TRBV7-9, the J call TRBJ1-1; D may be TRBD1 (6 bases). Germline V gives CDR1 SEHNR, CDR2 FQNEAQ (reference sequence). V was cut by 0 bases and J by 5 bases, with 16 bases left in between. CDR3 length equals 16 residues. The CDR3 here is CASSLALSRGGTEAFF. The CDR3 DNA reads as TGTGCCAGCAGCTTAGCGCTCAGCAGGGGAGGGACTGAAGCTTTCTTT. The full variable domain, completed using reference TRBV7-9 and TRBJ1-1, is DTGVSQNPRHKITKRGQNVTFRCDPISEHNRLYWYRQTLGQGPEFLTYFQNEAQLEKSRLLSDRFSAERPKGSFSTLEIQRTEQGDSAMYLCASSLALSRGGTEAFFGQGTRLTVV.

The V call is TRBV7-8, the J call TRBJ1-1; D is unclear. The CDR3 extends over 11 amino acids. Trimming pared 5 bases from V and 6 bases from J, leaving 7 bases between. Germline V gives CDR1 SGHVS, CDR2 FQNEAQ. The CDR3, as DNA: TGTGCCAGCAGCCGAGGATCTGAAGCTTTCTTT. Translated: CASSRGSEAFF.

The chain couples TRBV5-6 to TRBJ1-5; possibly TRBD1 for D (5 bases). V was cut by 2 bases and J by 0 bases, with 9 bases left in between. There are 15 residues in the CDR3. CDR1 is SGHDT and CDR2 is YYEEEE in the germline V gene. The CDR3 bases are TGTGCCAGCAGCTTAAGGGGATATAGCAATCAGCCCCAGCATTTT. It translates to CASSLRGYSNQPQHF.

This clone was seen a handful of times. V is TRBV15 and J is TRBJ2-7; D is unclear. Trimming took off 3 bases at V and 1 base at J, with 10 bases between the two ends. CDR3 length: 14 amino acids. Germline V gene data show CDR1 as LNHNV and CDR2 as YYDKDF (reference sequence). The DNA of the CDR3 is TGTGCCACCAGCAGCGACTGGCTATCCTACGAGCAGTACTTC. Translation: CATSSDWLSYEQYF. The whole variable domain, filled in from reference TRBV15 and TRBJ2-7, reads DAMVIQNPRYQVTQFGKPVTLSCSQTLNHNVMYWYQQKSSQAPKLLFHYYDKDFNNEADTPDNFQSRRPNTSFCFLDIRSPGLGDTAMYLCATSSDWLSYEQYFGPGTRLTVT.

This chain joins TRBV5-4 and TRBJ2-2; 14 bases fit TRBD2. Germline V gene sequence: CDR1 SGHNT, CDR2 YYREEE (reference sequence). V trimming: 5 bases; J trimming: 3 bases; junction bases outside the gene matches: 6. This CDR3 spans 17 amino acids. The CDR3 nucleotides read TGTGCCAGCAGGCCCGGGACTAGCGGGAGAGACACCGGGGAGCTGTTTTTT. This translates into CASRPGTSGRDTGELFF.

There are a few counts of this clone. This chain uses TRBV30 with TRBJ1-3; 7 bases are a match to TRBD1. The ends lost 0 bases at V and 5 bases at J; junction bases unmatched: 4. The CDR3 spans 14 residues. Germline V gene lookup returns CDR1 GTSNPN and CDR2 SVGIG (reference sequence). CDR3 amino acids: CAWSVEGARNTIYF. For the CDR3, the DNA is TGTGCCTGGAGTGTAGAGGGGGCGAGAAACACCATATATTTT. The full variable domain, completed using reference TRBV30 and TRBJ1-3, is SQTIHQWPATLVQPVGSPLSLECTVEGTSNPNLYWYRQAAGRGLQLLFYSVGIGQISSEVPQNLSASRPQDRQFILSSKKLLLSDSGFYLCAWSVEGARNTIYFGEGSWLTVV.

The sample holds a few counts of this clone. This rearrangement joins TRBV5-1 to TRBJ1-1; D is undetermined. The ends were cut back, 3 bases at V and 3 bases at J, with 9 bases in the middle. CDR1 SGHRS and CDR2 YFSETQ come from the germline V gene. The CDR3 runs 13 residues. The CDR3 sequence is CASSSSGYTEAFF. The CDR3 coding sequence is TGCGCCAGCAGCTCCTCAGGATACACTGAAGCTTTCTTT.